This TCR beta chain comes out of a study of blood T cell repertoires in COVID-19. CDR1 and CDR2 (germline): SGHDT, YYEEEE. V dropped 1 base and J dropped 4 bases, with 8 bases sitting between them. The CDR3 covers 14 residues. The assay was immunoSEQ multiplex PCR, and TCRdb's table has in-frame clones only and misses some. The data hold roughly 300,000 clones, with 81% observed a single time. The rearrangement links TRBV5-6 to TRBJ2-2; no firm D call. The sequence came from a woman aged 55 to 70 with active or convalescent COVID-19. Sequenced: peripheral blood. The CDR3 reads CASSLYLFTGELFF. DNA of the CDR3: TGTGCCAGCAGCTTGTATCTTTTCACCGGGGAGCTGTTTTTT.